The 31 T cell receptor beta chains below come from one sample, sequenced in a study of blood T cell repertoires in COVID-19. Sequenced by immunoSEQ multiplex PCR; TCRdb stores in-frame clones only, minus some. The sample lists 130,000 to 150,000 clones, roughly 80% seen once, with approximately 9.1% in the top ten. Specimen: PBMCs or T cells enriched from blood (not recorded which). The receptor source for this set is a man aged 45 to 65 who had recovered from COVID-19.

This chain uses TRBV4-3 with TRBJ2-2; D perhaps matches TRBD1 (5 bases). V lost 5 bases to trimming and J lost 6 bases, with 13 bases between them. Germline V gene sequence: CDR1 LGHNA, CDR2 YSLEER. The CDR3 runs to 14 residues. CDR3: CASSSEGVPGELFF. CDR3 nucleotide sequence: TGCGCCAGCAGCTCAGAAGGGGTTCCCGGGGAGCTGTTTTTT.

The CDR3 DNA reads TGTGCCAGCAGACCACTAGCGGGGGGAGGAGATACGCAGTATTTT. Protein product: CASRPLAGGGDTQYF. The chain employs TRBV7-9 and TRBJ2-3; TRBD2 matches 12 bases. V dropped 6 bases and J dropped 5; count of bases not matched to a gene: 6. Germline CDR1 SEHNR, CDR2 FQNEAQ (reference sequence). The CDR3 is 15 residues long.

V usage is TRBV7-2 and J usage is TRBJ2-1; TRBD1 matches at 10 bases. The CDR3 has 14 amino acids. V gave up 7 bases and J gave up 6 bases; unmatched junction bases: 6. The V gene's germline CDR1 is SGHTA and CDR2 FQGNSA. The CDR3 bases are TGTGCCAGCACCTTGGACAGGGGGGGCAATGAGCAGTTCTTC. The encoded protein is CASTLDRGGNEQFF.

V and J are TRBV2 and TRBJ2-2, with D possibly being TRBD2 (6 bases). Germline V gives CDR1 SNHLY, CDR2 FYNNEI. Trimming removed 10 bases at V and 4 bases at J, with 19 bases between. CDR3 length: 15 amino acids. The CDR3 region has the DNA TGTGCCATCCAAGGGAGGCAGGGAGGCACCGGGGAGCTGTTTTTT. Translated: CAIQGRQGGTGELFF.

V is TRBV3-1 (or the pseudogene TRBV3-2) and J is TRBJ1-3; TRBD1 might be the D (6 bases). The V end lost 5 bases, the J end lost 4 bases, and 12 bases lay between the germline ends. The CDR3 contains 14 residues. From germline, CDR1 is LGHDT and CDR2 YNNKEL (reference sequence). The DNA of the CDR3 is TGTGCCAGCAGCTTCTTAGACAGGGGAAACACCATATATTTT. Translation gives CASSFLDRGNTIYF.

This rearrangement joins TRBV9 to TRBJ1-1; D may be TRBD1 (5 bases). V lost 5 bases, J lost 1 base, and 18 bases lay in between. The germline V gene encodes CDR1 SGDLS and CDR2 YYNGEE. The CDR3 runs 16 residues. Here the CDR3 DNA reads TGTGCCAGCAGTGTGATGGAATCAACAGGGAACACTGAAGCTTTCTTT. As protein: CASSVMESTGNTEAFF.

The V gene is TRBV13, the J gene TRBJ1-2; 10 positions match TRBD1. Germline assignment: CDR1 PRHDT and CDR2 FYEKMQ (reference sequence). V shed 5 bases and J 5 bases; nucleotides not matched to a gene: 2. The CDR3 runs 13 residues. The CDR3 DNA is TGTGCCAGCAGCGCGGGACAGGGGTATGGCTACACCTTC. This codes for CASSAGQGYGYTF.

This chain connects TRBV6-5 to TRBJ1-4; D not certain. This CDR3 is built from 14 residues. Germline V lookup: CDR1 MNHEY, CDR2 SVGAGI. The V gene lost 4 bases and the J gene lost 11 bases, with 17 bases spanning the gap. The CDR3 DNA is TGTGCCAGCAGTTCCGACTTCTTACCTGAGAAACTGTTTTTT. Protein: CASSSDFLPEKLFF.

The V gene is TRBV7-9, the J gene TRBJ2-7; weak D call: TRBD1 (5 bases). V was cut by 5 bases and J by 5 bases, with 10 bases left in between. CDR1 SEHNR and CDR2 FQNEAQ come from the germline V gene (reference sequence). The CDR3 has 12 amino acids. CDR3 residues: CASSSREHEQYF. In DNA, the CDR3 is TGTGCCAGCAGCAGCAGGGAACACGAGCAGTACTTC. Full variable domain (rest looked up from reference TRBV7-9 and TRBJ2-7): DTGVSQNPRHKITKRGQNVTFRCDPISEHNRLYWYRQTLGQGPEFLTYFQNEAQLEKSRLLSDRFSAERPKGSFSTLEIQRTEQGDSAMYLCASSSREHEQYFGPGTRLTVT.

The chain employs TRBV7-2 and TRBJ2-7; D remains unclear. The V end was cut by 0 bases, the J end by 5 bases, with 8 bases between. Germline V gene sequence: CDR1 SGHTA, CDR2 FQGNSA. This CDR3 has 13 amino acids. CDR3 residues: CASSLARRDEQYF. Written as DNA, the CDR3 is TGTGCCAGCAGCTTAGCCCGCCGGGACGAGCAGTACTTC.

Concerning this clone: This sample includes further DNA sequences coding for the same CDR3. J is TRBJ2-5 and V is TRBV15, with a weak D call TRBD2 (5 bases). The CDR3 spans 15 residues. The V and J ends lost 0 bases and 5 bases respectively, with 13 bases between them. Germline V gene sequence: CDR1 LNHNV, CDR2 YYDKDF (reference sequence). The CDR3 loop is CATSRDRGVGETQYF. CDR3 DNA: TGTGCCACCAGCAGAGATCGGGGTGTGGGGGAGACCCAGTACTTC.

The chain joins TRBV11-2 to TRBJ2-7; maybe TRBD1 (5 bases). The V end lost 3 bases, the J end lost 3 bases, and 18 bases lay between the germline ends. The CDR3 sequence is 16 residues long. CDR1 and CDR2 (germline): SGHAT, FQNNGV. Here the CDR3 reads CASSFGPGSPFYEQYF. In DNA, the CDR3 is TGTGCCAGCAGCTTCGGTCCAGGGTCCCCCTTCTACGAGCAGTACTTC.

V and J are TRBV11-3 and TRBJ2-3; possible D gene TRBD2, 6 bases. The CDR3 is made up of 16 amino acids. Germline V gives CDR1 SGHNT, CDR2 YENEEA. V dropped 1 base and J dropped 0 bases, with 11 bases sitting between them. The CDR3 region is CASSLGRDGSTDTQYF. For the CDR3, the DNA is TGTGCCAGCAGCTTAGGGCGGGATGGAAGCACAGATACGCAGTATTTT.

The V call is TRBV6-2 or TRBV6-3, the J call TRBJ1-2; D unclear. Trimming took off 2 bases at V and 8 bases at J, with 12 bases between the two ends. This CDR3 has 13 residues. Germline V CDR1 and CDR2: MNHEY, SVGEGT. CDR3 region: CASSYLRVWGYTF. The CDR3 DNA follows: TGTGCCAGCAGTTACCTCCGGGTTTGGGGCTACACCTTC.

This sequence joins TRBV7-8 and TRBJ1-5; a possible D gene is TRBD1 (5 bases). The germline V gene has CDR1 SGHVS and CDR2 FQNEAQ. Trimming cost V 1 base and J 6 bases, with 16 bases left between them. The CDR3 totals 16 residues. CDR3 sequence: CASSLGRVDRGQPQHF. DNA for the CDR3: TGTGCCAGCAGCTTAGGAAGGGTCGACAGAGGTCAGCCCCAGCATTTT.

CDR3 sequence (DNA): TGTGCCAGCAGCTTGGGCAGCGGGGGGGCCTCCTACGAGCAGTACTTC. Encoded protein: CASSLGSGGASYEQYF. The rearrangement links TRBV5-6 to TRBJ2-7; TRBD2 matches at 10 bases. This CDR3 comprises 16 residues. The germline V gene has CDR1 SGHDT and CDR2 YYEEEE. With V trimmed by 0 bases and J by 0 bases, 3 bases remained unmatched.

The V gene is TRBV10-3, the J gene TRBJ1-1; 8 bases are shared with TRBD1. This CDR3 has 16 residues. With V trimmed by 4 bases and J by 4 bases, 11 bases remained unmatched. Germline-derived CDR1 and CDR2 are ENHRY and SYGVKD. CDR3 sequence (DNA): TGTGCCATCAGTGGCGGGACAGGCGGAGGAATCACTGAAGCTTTCTTT. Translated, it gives CAISGGTGGGITEAFF.

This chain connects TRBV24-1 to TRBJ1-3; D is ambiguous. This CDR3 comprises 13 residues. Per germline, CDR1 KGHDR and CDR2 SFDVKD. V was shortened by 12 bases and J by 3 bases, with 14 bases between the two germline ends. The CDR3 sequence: CAPLGENGNTIYF. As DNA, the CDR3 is TGTGCCCCTCTTGGGGAGAATGGAAACACCATATATTTT.

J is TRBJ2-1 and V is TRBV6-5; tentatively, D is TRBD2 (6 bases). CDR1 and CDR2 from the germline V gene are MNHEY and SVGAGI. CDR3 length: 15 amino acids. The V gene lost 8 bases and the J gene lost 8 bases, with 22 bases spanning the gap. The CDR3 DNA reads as TGTGCCAGCCTGCTCGCGGCGGGGACGGCCGATGAGCAGTTCTTC. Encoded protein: CASLLAAGTADEQFF.

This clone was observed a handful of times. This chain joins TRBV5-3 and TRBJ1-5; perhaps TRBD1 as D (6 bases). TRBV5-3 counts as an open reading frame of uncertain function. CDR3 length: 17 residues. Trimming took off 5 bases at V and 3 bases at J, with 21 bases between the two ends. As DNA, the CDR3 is TGTGCCAGAAGGTTTCCATCGGCAGGGGCCTACAATCAGCCCCAGCATTTT. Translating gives CARRFPSAGAYNQPQHF.

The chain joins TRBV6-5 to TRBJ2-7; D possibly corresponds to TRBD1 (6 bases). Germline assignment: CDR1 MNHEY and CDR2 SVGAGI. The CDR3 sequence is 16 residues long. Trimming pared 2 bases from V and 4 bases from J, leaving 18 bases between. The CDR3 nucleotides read TGTGCCAGCAGTTACGGGGTGCGACAGGAGCCTTACGAGCAGTACTTC. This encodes CASSYGVRQEPYEQYF.

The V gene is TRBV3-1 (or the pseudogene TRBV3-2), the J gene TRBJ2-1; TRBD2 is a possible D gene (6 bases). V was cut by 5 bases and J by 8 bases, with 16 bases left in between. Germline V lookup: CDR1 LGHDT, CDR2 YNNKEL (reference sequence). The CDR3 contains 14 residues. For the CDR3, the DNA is TGTGCCAGCAGCGTCCGGGAGAAGGACCATGAGCAGTTCTTC. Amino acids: CASSVREKDHEQFF.

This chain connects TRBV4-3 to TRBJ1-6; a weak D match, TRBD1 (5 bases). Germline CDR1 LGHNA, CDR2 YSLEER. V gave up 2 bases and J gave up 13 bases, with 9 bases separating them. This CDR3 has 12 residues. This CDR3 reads CASSQTSGPLHF. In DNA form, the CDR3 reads TGCGCCAGCAGCCAAACCTCAGGGCCCCTCCACTTT.

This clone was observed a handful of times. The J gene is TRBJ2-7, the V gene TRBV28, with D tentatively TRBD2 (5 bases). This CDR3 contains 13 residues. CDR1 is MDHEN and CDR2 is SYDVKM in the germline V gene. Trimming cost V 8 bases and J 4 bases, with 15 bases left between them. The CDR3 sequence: CASGSGFLYEQYF. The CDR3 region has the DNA TGTGCCAGCGGGTCGGGGTTCCTATACGAGCAGTACTTC.

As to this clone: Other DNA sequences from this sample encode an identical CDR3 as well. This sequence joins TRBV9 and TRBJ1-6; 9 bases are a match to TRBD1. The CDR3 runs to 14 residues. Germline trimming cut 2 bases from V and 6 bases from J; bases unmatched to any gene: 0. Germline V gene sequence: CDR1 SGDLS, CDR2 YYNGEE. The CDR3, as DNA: TGTGCCAGCAGCGTGGGACAGGGTAATTCACCCCTCCACTTT. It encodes CASSVGQGNSPLHF.

This chain's CDR3 is CASSLFGGGYTF. The CDR3 coding sequence is TGTGCCAGCAGCTTATTCGGGGGAGGCTACACCTTC. V gene TRBV7-2 combines with J gene TRBJ1-2, with a tentative D call TRBD1 (5 bases). V shed 2 bases and J shed 8 bases, with 9 bases lying between them. CDR3 length: 12 residues. The germline V gene encodes CDR1 SGHTA and CDR2 FQGNSA. The full variable domain, its missing parts supplied by reference TRBV7-2 and TRBJ1-2, is GAGVSQSPSNKVTEKGKDVELRCDPISGHTALYWYRQSLGQGLEFLIYFQGNSAPDKSGLPSDRFSAERTGGSVSTLTIQRTQQEDSAVYLCASSLFGGGYTFGSGTRLTVV.

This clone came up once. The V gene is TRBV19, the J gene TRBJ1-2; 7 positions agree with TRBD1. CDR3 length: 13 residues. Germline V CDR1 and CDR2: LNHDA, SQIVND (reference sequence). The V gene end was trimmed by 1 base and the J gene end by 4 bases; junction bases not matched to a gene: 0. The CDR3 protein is CASSIAGGYGYTF. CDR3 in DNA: TGTGCCAGTAGTATAGCAGGGGGCTATGGCTACACCTTC.

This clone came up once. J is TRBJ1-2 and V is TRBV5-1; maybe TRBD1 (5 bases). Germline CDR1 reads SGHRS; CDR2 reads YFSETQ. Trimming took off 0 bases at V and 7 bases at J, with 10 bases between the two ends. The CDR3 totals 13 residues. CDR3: CASSLALGAGYTF. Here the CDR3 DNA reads TGCGCCAGCAGCTTGGCTCTAGGGGCTGGCTACACCTTC.

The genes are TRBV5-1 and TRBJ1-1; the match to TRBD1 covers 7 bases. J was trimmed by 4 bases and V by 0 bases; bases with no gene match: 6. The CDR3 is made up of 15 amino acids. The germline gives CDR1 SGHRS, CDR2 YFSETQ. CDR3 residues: CASSLEGTAGTEAFF. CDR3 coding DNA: TGCGCCAGCAGCTTGGAAGGGACAGCCGGCACTGAAGCTTTCTTT.

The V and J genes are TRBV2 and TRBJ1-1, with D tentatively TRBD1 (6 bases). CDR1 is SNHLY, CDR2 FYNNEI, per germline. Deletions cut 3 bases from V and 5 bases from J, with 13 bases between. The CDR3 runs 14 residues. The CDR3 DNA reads TGTGCCAGCAGTGAGGGGGGGGCGCGGACTGAAGCTTTCTTT. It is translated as CASSEGGARTEAFF.

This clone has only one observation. The CDR3: CASSFGAGGPETQYF. In DNA, the CDR3 is TGTGCCAGCAGCTTCGGCGCGGGGGGGCCTGAGACCCAGTACTTC. The chain uses TRBV5-4 and TRBJ2-5; 9 bases line up with TRBD2. The CDR3 is 15 amino acids. Germline trimming cut 2 bases from V and 5 bases from J; bases unmatched to any gene: 7. Germline CDR1 reads SGHNT; CDR2 reads YYREEE (reference sequence).